Sequencing of this T cell receptor beta chain was carried out in a study of blood T cell repertoires in COVID-19. Study details: In each case, the material was cDNA or gDNA derived from T cells, B-cell-depleted T cells, or PBMCs.

Per the authors' pipeline: Counts of nucleated cells, estimated from reference gene primer amplification, were obtained. Assay used: immunoSEQ multiplex PCR; TCRdb lists only in-frame clones, some missing. V and J calls and clone size come straight from that table; D and trimming were deduced from the DNA. Of 130,000 to 150,000 clones listed, about nine tenths are singletons. Germline CDR1 and CDR2: SGHTA and FQGTGA. Between the trimmed V and J ends, which lost 5 bases and 3 bases, there was a span of 16 bases. This CDR3 has 16 residues. This sequence joins TRBV7-3 and TRBJ2-2; perhaps TRBD1 as D (6 bases). The sequencing sample was made of peripheral blood. The TCR originated in a man aged 50 to 59 with active or convalescent COVID-19. CDR3: CASSRTPGQDTGELFF. CDR3 nucleotides: TGTGCCAGCAGCCGAACCCCGGGACAAGACACCGGGGAGCTGTTTTTT.